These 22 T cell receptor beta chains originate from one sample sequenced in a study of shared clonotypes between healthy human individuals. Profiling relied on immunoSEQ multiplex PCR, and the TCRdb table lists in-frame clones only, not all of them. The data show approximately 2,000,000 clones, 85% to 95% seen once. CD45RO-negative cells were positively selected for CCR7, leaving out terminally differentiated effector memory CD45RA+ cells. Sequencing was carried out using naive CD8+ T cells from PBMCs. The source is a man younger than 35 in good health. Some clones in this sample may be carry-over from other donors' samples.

The CDR3 region has the DNA TGTGCCAGCAGTCCCATTGGGGCGCCGAACACTGAAGCTTTCTTT. Its translation: CASSPIGAPNTEAFF. The chain has TRBV2 and TRBJ1-1; perhaps TRBD1 as D (5 bases). There are 15 residues in the CDR3. Trimming stripped 5 bases from V and 1 base from J, with 14 bases between. Germline assignment: CDR1 SNHLY and CDR2 FYNNEI.

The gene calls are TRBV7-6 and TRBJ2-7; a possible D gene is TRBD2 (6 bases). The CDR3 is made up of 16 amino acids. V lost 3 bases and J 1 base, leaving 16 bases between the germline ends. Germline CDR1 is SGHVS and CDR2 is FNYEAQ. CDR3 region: CASSLPLGGTSYEQYF. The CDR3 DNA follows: TGTGCCAGCAGCTTGCCTTTGGGCGGGACTTCCTACGAGCAGTACTTC.

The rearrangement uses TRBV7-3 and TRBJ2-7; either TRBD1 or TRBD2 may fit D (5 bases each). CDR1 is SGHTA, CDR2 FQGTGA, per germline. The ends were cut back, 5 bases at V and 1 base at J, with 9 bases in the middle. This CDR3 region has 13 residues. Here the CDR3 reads CASSKGPSYEQYF. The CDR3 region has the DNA TGTGCCAGCAGCAAGGGACCATCCTACGAGCAGTACTTC.

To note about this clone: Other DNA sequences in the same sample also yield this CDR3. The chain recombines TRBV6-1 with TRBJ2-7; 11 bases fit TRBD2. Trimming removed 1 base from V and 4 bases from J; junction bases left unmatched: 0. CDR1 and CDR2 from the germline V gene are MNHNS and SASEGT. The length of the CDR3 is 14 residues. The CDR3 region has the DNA TGTGCCAGCAGTGAAGTAGCGGGAGGGTACGAGCAGTACTTC. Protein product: CASSEVAGGYEQYF.

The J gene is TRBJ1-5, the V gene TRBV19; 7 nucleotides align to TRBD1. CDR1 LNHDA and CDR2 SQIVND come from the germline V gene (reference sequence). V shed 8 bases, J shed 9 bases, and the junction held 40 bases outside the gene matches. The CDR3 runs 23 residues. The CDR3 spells CASCIIPGQQSAPAFGRSWPQHF. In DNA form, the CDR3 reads TGTGCCAGTTGCATAATTCCGGGACAGCAATCAGCCCCAGCATTTGGAAGAAGTTGGCCCCAGCATTTT.

The DNA of the CDR3 is TGTGCCAGCAGTGAATATACAGGGGCCGAGCAGTACTTC. This encodes CASSEYTGAEQYF. The genes are TRBV6-1 and TRBJ2-7; 7 bases map to TRBD1. V shed 2 bases, J shed 6 bases, and the junction held 4 bases outside the gene matches. The V gene's germline CDR1 is MNHNS and CDR2 SASEGT. This CDR3 region has 13 residues.

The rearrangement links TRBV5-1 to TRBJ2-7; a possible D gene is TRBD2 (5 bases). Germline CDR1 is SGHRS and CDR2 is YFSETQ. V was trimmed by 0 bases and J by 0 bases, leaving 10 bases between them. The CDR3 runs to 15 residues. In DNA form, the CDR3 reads TGCGCCAGCAGCTTGGCCCGGGGAATCTCCTACGAGCAGTACTTC. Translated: CASSLARGISYEQYF.

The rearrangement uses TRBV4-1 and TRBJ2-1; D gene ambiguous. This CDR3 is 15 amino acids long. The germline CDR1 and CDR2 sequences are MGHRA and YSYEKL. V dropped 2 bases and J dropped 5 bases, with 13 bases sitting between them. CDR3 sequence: CASSQLELGDNEQFF. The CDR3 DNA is TGCGCCAGCAGCCAACTCGAGCTAGGAGACAATGAGCAGTTCTTC.

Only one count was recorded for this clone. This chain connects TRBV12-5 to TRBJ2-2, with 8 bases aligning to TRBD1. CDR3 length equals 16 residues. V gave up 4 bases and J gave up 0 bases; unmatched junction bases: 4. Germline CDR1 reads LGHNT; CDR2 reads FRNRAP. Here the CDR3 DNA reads TGTGCTAGTGGTTGGGGGACAGGAGCGAACACCGGGGAGCTGTTTTTT. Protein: CASGWGTGANTGELFF. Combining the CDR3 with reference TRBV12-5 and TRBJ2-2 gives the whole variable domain DARVTQTPRHKVTEMGQEVTMRCQPILGHNTVFWYRQTMMQGLELLAYFRNRAPLDDSGMPKDRFSAEMPDATLATLKIQPSEPRDSAVYFCASGWGTGANTGELFFGEGSRLTVL.

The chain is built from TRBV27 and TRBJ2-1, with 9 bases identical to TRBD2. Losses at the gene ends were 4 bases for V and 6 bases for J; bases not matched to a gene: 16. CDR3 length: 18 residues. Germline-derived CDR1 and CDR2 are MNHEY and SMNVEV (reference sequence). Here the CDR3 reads CASSSLGVAGELVNEQFF. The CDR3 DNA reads TGTGCCAGCAGTTCCCTCGGAGTAGCGGGAGAGTTGGTCAATGAGCAGTTCTTC.

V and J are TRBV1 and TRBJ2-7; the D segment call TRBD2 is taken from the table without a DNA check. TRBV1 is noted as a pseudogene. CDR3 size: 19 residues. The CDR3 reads CTSSQTPGLAGVLSYEQYF. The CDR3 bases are TGCACCAGCAGCCAAACTCCGGGACTAGCGGGAGTATTGTCCTACGAGCAGTACTTC.

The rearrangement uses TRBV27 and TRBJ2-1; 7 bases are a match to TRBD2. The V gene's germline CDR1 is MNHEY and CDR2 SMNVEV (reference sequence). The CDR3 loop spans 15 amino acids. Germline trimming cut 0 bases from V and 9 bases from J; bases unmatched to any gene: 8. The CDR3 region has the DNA TGTGCCAGCAGTTTATCGTGGGAGGGCTTCAGTGAGCAGTTCTTC. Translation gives CASSLSWEGFSEQFF.

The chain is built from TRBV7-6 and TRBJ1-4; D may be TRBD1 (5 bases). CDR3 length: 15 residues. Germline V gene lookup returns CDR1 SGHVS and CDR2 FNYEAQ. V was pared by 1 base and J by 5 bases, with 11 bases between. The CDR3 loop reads CASSLGGGVNEKLFF. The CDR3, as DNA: TGTGCCAGCAGCTTAGGGGGGGGAGTAAATGAAAAACTGTTTTTT. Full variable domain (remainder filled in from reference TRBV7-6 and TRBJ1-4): GAGVSQSPRYKVTKRGQDVALRCDPISGHVSLYWYRQALGQGPEFLTYFNYEAQQDKSGLPNDRFSAERPEGSISTLTIQRTEQRDSAMYRCASSLGGGVNEKLFFGSGTQLSVL.

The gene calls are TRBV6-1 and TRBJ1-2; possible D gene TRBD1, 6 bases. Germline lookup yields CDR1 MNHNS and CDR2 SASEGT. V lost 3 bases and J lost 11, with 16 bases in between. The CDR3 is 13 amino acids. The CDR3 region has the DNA TGTGCCAGCAGTGATTTTAAACAGGGTGCATACACCTTC. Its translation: CASSDFKQGAYTF.

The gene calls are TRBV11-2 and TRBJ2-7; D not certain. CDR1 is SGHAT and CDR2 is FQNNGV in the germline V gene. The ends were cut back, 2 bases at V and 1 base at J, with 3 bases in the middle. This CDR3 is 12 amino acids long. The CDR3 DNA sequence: TGTGCCAGCAGCTTATTTTCCTACGAGCAGTACTTC. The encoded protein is CASSLFSYEQYF.

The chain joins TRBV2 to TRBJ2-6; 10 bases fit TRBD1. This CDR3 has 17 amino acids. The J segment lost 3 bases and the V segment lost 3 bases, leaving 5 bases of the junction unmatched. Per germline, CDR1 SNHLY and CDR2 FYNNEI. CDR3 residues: CASSDQGQGNGANVLTF. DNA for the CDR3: TGTGCCAGCAGTGATCAGGGACAGGGGAATGGGGCCAACGTCCTGACTTTC.

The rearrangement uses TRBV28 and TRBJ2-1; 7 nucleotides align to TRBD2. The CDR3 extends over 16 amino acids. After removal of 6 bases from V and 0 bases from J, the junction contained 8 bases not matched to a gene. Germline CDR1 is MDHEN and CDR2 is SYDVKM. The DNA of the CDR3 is TGTGCCAGCAGGACCCTAGCGGAGAGCTCCTACAATGAGCAGTTCTTC. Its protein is CASRTLAESSYNEQFF.

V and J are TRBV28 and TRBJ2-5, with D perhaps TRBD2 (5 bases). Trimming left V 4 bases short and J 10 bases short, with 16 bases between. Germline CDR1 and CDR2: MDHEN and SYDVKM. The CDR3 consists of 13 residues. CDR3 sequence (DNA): TGTGCCAGCAGTTCGACCCCCTCGGAGGTCCAGTACTTC. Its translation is CASSSTPSEVQYF.

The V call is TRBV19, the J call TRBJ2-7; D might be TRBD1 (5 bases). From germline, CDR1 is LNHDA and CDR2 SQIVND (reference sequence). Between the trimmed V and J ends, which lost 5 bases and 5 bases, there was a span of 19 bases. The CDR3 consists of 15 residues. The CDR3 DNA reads TGTGCCAGTAGTGCTCGACAGATTCCGATGGACGAGCAGTACTTC. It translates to CASSARQIPMDEQYF.

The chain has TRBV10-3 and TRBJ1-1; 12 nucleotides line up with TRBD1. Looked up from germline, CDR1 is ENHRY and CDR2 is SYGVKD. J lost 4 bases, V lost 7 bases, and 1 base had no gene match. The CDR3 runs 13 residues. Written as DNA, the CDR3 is TGTGCCATCAAGGGACAGGGGGCCACTGAAGCTTTCTTT. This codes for CAIKGQGATEAFF.

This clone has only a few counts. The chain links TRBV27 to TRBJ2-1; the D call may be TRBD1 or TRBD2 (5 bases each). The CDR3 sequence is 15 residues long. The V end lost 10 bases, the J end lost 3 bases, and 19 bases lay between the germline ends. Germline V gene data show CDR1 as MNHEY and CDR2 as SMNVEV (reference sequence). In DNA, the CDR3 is TGTGCCATCCGGAAGGGACCTTCCCACTACAATGAGCAGTTCTTC. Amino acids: CAIRKGPSHYNEQFF.

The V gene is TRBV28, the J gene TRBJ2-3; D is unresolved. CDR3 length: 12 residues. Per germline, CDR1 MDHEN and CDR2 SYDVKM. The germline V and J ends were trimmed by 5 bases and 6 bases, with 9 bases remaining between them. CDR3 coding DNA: TGTGCCAGCAGTCCCCGTCTCGATACGCAGTATTTT. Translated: CASSPRLDTQYF.